The next 15 T cell receptor beta chains were all read from a single sample in a study of graft-versus-host responses after intestinal transplantation (dated by TCRdb to about 2021). The library was generated by the immunoSEQ multiplex PCR assay. TCRdb retrieved this table from immuneACCESS and kept in-frame rearrangements only. Not all clones are present; in checked studies, unresolved V genes account for under half, and no reason is known for the remainder. In this sample the table shows about 47,000 clones, 85% to 95% of which occur a single time. The ten largest account for under 0.25% of the sample. Their antigens remain unidentified. What the time point label conveys for this sample: cells obtained before transplantation from donor or recipient. The material was unstimulated CD8+ T cells sorted from spleen or lymph node cells, obtained before transplant. The source of these receptors is a human donor who was the organ donor for an intestinal transplant.

The chain combines TRBV18 with TRBJ2-5; tentative D call: TRBD1 (6 bases). V lost 6 bases and J 4 bases, leaving 15 bases between the germline ends. The CDR3 extends over 14 amino acids. The germline CDR1 and CDR2 sequences are KGHSH and LQKENI. The CDR3 sequence: CASSAIQGLETQYF. In DNA, the CDR3 is TGTGCCAGCTCGGCCATCCAGGGGTTAGAGACCCAGTACTTC.

The chain combines TRBV13 with TRBJ2-2; no firm D call. The CDR3 runs to 15 residues. Trimming took 2 bases from V and 1 from J, leaving 8 bases between them. CDR1 and CDR2 from the germline V gene are PRHDT and FYEKMQ (reference sequence). The CDR3 protein is CASSLILQNTGELFF. In DNA form, the CDR3 reads TGTGCCAGCAGCTTAATCCTGCAGAACACCGGGGAGCTGTTTTTT.

The V call is TRBV5-1, the J call TRBJ2-7; TRBD1 matches at 9 bases. The ends lost 4 bases at V and 2 bases at J; junction bases unmatched: 10. CDR1 is SGHRS and CDR2 is YFSETQ in the germline V gene. The CDR3 is 16 residues long. The CDR3 region has the DNA TGCGCCAGCAGCGTACAGGGGGCCGGGGGCCCCTACGAGCAGTACTTC. Translation: CASSVQGAGGPYEQYF.

The chain recombines TRBV13 with TRBJ1-6, with 10 bases identical to TRBD1. The ends lost 4 bases at V and 8 bases at J; junction bases unmatched: 11. The CDR3 is 17 amino acids. Germline lookup yields CDR1 PRHDT and CDR2 FYEKMQ (reference sequence). CDR3 in amino acids: CASSSLGDRGDDSPLHF. CDR3 nucleotides: TGTGCCAGCAGCTCACTGGGGGACAGGGGCGATGATTCACCCCTCCACTTT.

V gene TRBV28 combines with J gene TRBJ2-7; 10 bases map to TRBD1. V shed 3 bases, J shed 5 bases, and the junction held 10 bases outside the gene matches. Germline V gives CDR1 MDHEN, CDR2 SYDVKM. The CDR3 has 16 amino acids. The CDR3 DNA reads TGTGCCAGCAGTTTGGGGACAGGGGAGTTTCCTGACGAGCAGTACTTC. Translation: CASSLGTGEFPDEQYF.

The chain couples TRBV30 to TRBJ1-6, with D unresolved. Germline V lookup: CDR1 GTSNPN, CDR2 SVGIG (reference sequence). The CDR3 runs to 14 residues. Trimming removed 2 bases from V and 11 bases from J, with 16 bases in between. For the CDR3, the DNA is TGTGCCTGGAGTACCCGGTCGGCCACGGCACCCCTCCACTTT. This sequence encodes CAWSTRSATAPLHF.

The V call is TRBV7-8, the J call TRBJ2-1; TRBD2 matches 8 bases. In germline, CDR1 is SGHVS, CDR2 FQNEAQ. The CDR3 loop spans 15 amino acids. Unmatched junction bases numbered 9, after V lost 5 bases and J lost 6 bases. The CDR3: CASSPLGGGINEQFF. CDR3 bases: TGTGCCAGCAGCCCCCTCGGGGGGGGCATCAATGAGCAGTTCTTC. Combining the CDR3 with reference TRBV7-8 and TRBJ2-1 gives the whole variable domain GAGVSQSPRYKVAKRGQDVALRCDPISGHVSLFWYQQALGQGPEFLTYFQNEAQLDKSGLPSDRFFAERPEGSVSTLKIQRTQQEDSAVYLCASSPLGGGINEQFFGPGTRLTVL.

The chain couples TRBV7-9 to TRBJ1-3, with TRBD1 as a possible D gene (5 bases). Trimming left V 7 bases short and J 3 bases short, with 10 bases between. This CDR3 is built from 13 residues. Germline assignment: CDR1 SEHNR and CDR2 FQNEAQ (reference sequence). The CDR3 DNA reads TGTGCCAGCACCCAGGGCCTTGGAAACACCATATATTTT. Protein sequence: CASTQGLGNTIYF.

The rearrangement joins TRBV5-1 to TRBJ2-7, with 9 bases fitting TRBD2. Germline lookup yields CDR1 SGHRS and CDR2 YFSETQ. The CDR3 contains 15 residues. V was pared by 2 bases and J by 3 bases, with 6 bases of the junction left unmatched. CDR3 bases: TGCGCCAGCAGCTTACCCAATAGCGGGGGCTACGAGCAGTACTTC. It encodes CASSLPNSGGYEQYF.

The V gene is TRBV10-3, the J gene TRBJ1-5; possibly TRBD1 for D (5 bases). Germline V gene sequence: CDR1 ENHRY, CDR2 SYGVKD. This CDR3 comprises 16 residues. With 6 bases removed from V and 0 bases from J, the gap between germline ends came to 15 bases. The CDR3 sequence: CAIRGEGQGSNQPQHF. Written as DNA, the CDR3 is TGTGCCATCAGGGGAGAGGGGCAGGGTAGCAATCAGCCCCAGCATTTT.

V usage is TRBV5-6 and J usage is TRBJ2-1, with D possibly matching TRBD2 (6 bases). This CDR3 is 15 amino acids long. Germline-derived CDR1 and CDR2 are SGHDT and YYEEEE. The V gene lost 4 bases and the J gene lost 8 bases, with 19 bases spanning the gap. CDR3 loop: CASSASSDVLYEQFF. CDR3 nucleotides: TGTGCCAGCAGCGCGTCTAGCGACGTTCTCTATGAGCAGTTCTTC.

Only one count was recorded for this clone. The chain recombines TRBV4-1 with TRBJ1-1; TRBD1 matches at 9 bases. The CDR3 sequence is 15 residues long. V dropped 0 bases and J dropped 4; count of bases not matched to a gene: 3. CDR1 is MGHRA and CDR2 is YSYEKL in the germline V gene. CDR3 in amino acids: CASSQEDRGGTEAFF. The CDR3 DNA reads TGCGCCAGCAGCCAAGAGGACAGGGGTGGCACTGAAGCTTTCTTT.

The genes are TRBV9 and TRBJ2-2; 7 bases map to TRBD1. The germline CDR1 and CDR2 sequences are SGDLS and YYNGEE. J gave up 6 bases and V 4 bases, and 6 bases lay outside the gene matches. This CDR3 region has 14 residues. The CDR3 coding sequence is TGTGCCAGCAGCCCGACAGGGAATGCCGGGGAGCTGTTTTTT. Translation gives CASSPTGNAGELFF.

This sequence joins TRBV30 and TRBJ2-3; D is perhaps TRBD2 (7 bases). The CDR3 has 15 amino acids. Trimming removed 1 base from V and 5 bases from J, with 16 bases in between. Germline CDR1 reads GTSNPN; CDR2 reads SVGIG (reference sequence). CDR3 sequence reads: CAWSALGGAGDTQYF. Written as DNA, the CDR3 is TGTGCCTGGAGTGCGCTAGGGGGGGCCGGAGATACGCAGTATTTT. The variable domain in full, with the rest retrieved from reference TRBV30 and TRBJ2-3, is SQTIHQWPATLVQPVGSPLSLECTVEGTSNPNLYWYRQAAGRGLQLLFYSVGIGQISSEVPQNLSASRPQDRQFILSSKKLLLSDSGFYLCAWSALGGAGDTQYFGPGTRLTVL.

The V gene is TRBV27, the J gene TRBJ1-1; the D is unclear. The CDR3 loop spans 13 amino acids. Trimming cost V 6 bases and J 2 bases, with 10 bases left between them. Germline values: CDR1 MNHEY, CDR2 SMNVEV (reference sequence). CDR3 residues: CASSATYNTEAFF. The CDR3 DNA reads TGTGCCAGCAGCGCCACCTACAACACTGAAGCTTTCTTT.